This is a list of T cell receptor beta chains from one sample in a study of T cell changes during pregnancy in multiple sclerosis. Sequencing used immunoSEQ multiplex PCR; TCRdb keeps in-frame clones, though not all of them. This repertoire shows tens of thousands of clones, over 85% found once; its top ten account for roughly 2.5%. The source was CD8+ T cells from peripheral blood mononuclear cells, collected in the third trimester of pregnancy. The receptors stem from a female donor with multiple sclerosis, enrolled in a pregnancy study. CDR3s include the opening cysteine and the closing phenylalanine or tryptophan. A D gene is named only where the DNA matches it firmly. Clone size is shown for a subset of rows, as once, few, many or a class of expanded clone.

TRBJ1-2	once	TRBV6-1	TRBD1	CASSVTGGDYGYTF	TGTGCCAGCAGTGTGACAGGGGGCGACTATGGCTACACCTTC
TRBJ2-3	-	TRBV27	-	CASSHSSQGTDTQYF	TGTGCCAGCAGTCACTCGTCACAGGGCACAGATACGCAGTATTTT
TRBJ1-2	-	TRBV9	-	CASSVGNSHYGYTF	TGTGCCAGCAGCGTAGGTAACAGCCACTATGGCTACACCTTC
TRBJ2-5	-	TRBV13	-	CASSSRGFRETQYF	TGTGCCAGCAGCTCCCGGGGATTCAGGGAGACCCAGTACTTC
TRBJ2-7	-	TRBV2	TRBD2	CASKEPGLAEPYEQYF	TGTGCCAGCAAAGAACCAGGACTAGCGGAACCCTACGAGCAGTACTTC
TRBJ1-5	-	TRBV28	-	CASNEGQNQPQHF	TGTGCCAGCAACGAGGGACAAAATCAGCCCCAGCATTTT
TRBJ2-1	-	TRBV5-1	TRBD2	CASSPEGLAAYNEQFF	TGCGCCAGCAGCCCGGAGGGACTAGCGGCCTACAATGAGCAGTTCTTC
TRBJ2-3	-	TRBV5-1	TRBD2	CASSLGASGPTDTQYF	TGCGCCAGCAGCTTGGGGGCTAGCGGTCCCACAGATACGCAGTATTTT
TRBJ2-3	-	TRBV4-3	TRBD2	CASSQELSGSFTDTQYF	TGCGCCAGCAGCCAAGAACTGAGCGGGAGTTTCACAGATACGCAGTATTTT
TRBJ1-1	-	TRBV4-1	-	CASSLLTVNTEAFF	TGCGCCAGCAGCCTTTTAACAGTCAACACTGAAGCTTTCTTT
TRBJ2-1	once	TRBV4-3	-	CASSQDRAGEQFF	TGCGCCAGCAGCCAAGACCGGGCGGGAGAGCAGTTCTTC
TRBJ2-2	-	TRBV5-1	-	CASSLVPGRTTGELFF	TGCGCCAGCAGCTTGGTTCCAGGGCGAACGACCGGGGAGCTGTTTTTT
TRBJ2-1	-	TRBV11-2	-	CASSSGSSYNEQFF	TGTGCCAGCAGCTCCGGGAGCTCCTACAATGAGCAGTTCTTC
TRBJ2-1	-	TRBV7-3	-	CASSWGAGVNEQFF	TGTGCCAGCAGCTGGGGGGCGGGGGTCAATGAGCAGTTCTTC
TRBJ2-1	-	TRBV4-3	-	CASSQGETEVNEQFF	TGCGCCAGCAGCCAAGGGGAGACCGAAGTGAATGAGCAGTTCTTC
TRBJ2-7	-	TRBV15	TRBD1	CATSGRGLSYEQYF	TGTGCCACCAGCGGCAGGGGGCTCTCCTACGAGCAGTACTTC
TRBJ2-3	-	TRBV19	TRBD2	CAGGVWFAGASDTQYF	TGTGCTGGCGGGGTGTGGTTTGCGGGAGCCTCAGATACGCAGTATTTT
TRBJ1-1	-	TRBV25-1	-	CASSESGGGGLEAFF	TGTGCCAGCAGTGAATCGGGGGGAGGAGGCTTGGAAGCTTTCTTT
TRBJ2-3	-	TRBV5-6	-	CASSLGRALSTDTQYF	TGTGCCAGCAGCTTGGGGAGGGCTTTAAGCACAGATACGCAGTATTTT
TRBJ2-1	-	TRBV4-3	TRBD2	CASSPGLAVYNEQFF	TGCGCCAGCAGCCCGGGACTAGCGGTCTACAATGAGCAGTTCTTC
TRBJ1-5	once	TRBV6-6	-	CASSPTGGNQPQHF	TGTGCCAGCAGTCCCACGGGAGGTAATCAGCCCCAGCATTTT
TRBJ2-3	-	TRBV6-1	-	CASSAFRTYGTDTQYF	TGTGCCAGCAGTGCTTTCAGGACTTACGGCACAGATACGCAGTATTTT
TRBJ2-7	-	TRBV7-8	-	CASSFSPGAYEQYF	TGTGCCAGCAGCTTTTCACCGGGGGCCTACGAGCAGTACTTC
TRBJ2-2	-	TRBV7-9	TRBD2	CASSTSGINTGELFF	TGTGCCAGCTCTACTAGCGGGATCAACACCGGGGAGCTGTTTTTT
TRBJ1-4	-	TRBV28	-	CASSPTNEKLFF	TGTGCCAGCAGCCCGACTAATGAAAAACTGTTTTTT
TRBJ2-7	-	TRBV4-2	TRBD2	CASSQGAGVGYEQYF	TGTGCCAGCAGCCAAGGGGCGGGAGTTGGATACGAGCAGTACTTC
TRBJ2-7	once	TRBV10-1	-	CASSPGLSYEQYF	TGCGCCAGCAGCCCCGGACTGTCCTACGAGCAGTACTTC
TRBJ1-5	-	TRBV2	TRBD1	CASRQTGEVNQPQHF	TGTGCCAGCAGACAGACAGGGGAGGTCAATCAGCCCCAGCATTTT
TRBJ2-1	-	TRBV4-3	-	CASSQDFTGSYNEQFF	TGCGCCAGCAGCCAAGATTTTACAGGGTCCTACAATGAGCAGTTCTTC
TRBJ2-5	-	TRBV5-1	TRBD1	CASSFSRQGGVETQYF	TGCGCCAGCAGCTTTTCAAGACAGGGGGGTGTGGAGACCCAGTACTTC
TRBJ1-2	-	TRBV7-8	-	CASSLGAAGGYTF	TGTGCCAGCAGCTTAGGCGCGGCAGGGGGCTACACCTTC
TRBJ2-7	-	TRBV7-9	TRBD2	CASSRSGRDHEQYF	TGTGCCAGCAGCCGAAGCGGGAGGGACCACGAGCAGTACTTC
TRBJ2-5	once	TRBV9	-	CASSVEGGLQETQYF	TGTGCCAGCAGCGTAGAGGGAGGCCTCCAAGAGACCCAGTACTTC
TRBJ2-1	-	TRBV10-1	TRBD1	CASSELGQGSEQFF	TGCGCCAGCAGTGAGTTGGGACAGGGGAGTGAGCAGTTCTTC
TRBJ2-3	-	TRBV15	TRBD2	CATSRVQGGTDTQYF	TGTGCCACCAGCAGAGTTCAGGGAGGGACAGATACGCAGTATTTT
TRBJ2-5	-	TRBV4-1	-	CASSQWRSERETQYF	TGCGCCAGCAGCCAATGGAGGTCTGAAAGGGAGACCCAGTACTTC
TRBJ2-5	-	TRBV27	TRBD2	CASSGTSGRVRETQYF	TGTGCCAGCAGCGGGACTAGCGGGAGGGTTCGGGAGACCCAGTACTTC
TRBJ2-7	-	TRBV28	-	CASSLGSSYEQYF	TGTGCCAGCAGTTTAGGGAGCTCCTACGAGCAGTACTTC
TRBJ2-1	-	TRBV6-5	TRBD2	CASSWTSGSVNEQFF	TGTGCCAGCAGTTGGACTAGCGGGAGCGTGAATGAGCAGTTCTTC
TRBJ2-7	-	TRBV9	TRBD1	CASSATGTGGEQYF	TGTGCCAGCAGCGCGACCGGGACAGGAGGCGAGCAGTACTTC
TRBJ2-1	once	TRBV7-2	-	CASSLGLSGSEQFF	TGTGCCAGCAGCTTAGGCCTTAGCGGTAGTGAGCAGTTCTTC
TRBJ2-5	-	TRBV7-9	-	CASRSQGETQYF	TGTGCCAGCAGAAGCCAGGGGGAGACCCAGTACTTC
TRBJ2-3	once	TRBV27	TRBD1	CASSLYRDRGTDTQYF	TGTGCCAGCAGTTTATACCGGGACAGGGGGACAGATACGCAGTATTTT
TRBJ2-7	-	TRBV13	-	CASSSTGLYYEQYF	TGTGCCAGCAGCTCAACAGGGTTATACTACGAGCAGTACTTC
TRBJ2-1	-	TRBV6-5	TRBD1	CASSHGQGAWNEQFF	TGTGCCAGCAGCCATGGACAGGGGGCTTGGAATGAGCAGTTCTTC